This T cell receptor beta chain was found in a study of T cells in Graves' hyperthyroidism and ophthalmopathy. Overall study results and limits: Blood also contained most expanded thyroid clonotypes above 0.001.

This clonotype was detected many times. Its target is not known. Amplified TCR beta CDR3 regions derived from RNA transcripts. The HTBI primer set served for first-round RT-PCR of the TCR CDR3. Via MiXCR, TCRdb re-called the multiplex PCR reads, giving one row per CDR3 protein. This table holds approximately 560,000 distinct CDR3 sequences, approximately 44% found once. The receptor comes from a woman younger than 35 with Graves' hyperthyroidism. Sequenced material: peripheral blood or thyroid tissue (not recorded which).

The chain's CDR3 is CAISESVYEQYF. CDR3 bases: TGTGCCATCAGTGAGTCGGTGTACGAGCAGTACTTC. The chain employs TRBV10-3 and TRBJ2-7; D gene ambiguous. Germline V gives CDR1 ENHRY, CDR2 SYGVKD. V lost 0 bases and J lost 4, with 4 bases in between. The CDR3 contains 12 residues.